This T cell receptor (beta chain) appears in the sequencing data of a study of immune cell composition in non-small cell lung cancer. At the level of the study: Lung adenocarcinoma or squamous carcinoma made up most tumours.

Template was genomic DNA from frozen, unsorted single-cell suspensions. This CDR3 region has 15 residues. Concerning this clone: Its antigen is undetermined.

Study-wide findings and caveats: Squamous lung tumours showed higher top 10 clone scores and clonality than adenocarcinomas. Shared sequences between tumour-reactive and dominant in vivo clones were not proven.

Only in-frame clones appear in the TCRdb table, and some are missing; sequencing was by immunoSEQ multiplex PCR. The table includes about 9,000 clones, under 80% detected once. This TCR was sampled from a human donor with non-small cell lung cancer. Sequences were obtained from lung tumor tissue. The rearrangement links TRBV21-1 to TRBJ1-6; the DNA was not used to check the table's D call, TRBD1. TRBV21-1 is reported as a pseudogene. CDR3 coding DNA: TGTGCCAGCAGCAAACTGGACAGAAATAATTCACCCCTCCACTTT. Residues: CASSKLDRNNSPLHF.